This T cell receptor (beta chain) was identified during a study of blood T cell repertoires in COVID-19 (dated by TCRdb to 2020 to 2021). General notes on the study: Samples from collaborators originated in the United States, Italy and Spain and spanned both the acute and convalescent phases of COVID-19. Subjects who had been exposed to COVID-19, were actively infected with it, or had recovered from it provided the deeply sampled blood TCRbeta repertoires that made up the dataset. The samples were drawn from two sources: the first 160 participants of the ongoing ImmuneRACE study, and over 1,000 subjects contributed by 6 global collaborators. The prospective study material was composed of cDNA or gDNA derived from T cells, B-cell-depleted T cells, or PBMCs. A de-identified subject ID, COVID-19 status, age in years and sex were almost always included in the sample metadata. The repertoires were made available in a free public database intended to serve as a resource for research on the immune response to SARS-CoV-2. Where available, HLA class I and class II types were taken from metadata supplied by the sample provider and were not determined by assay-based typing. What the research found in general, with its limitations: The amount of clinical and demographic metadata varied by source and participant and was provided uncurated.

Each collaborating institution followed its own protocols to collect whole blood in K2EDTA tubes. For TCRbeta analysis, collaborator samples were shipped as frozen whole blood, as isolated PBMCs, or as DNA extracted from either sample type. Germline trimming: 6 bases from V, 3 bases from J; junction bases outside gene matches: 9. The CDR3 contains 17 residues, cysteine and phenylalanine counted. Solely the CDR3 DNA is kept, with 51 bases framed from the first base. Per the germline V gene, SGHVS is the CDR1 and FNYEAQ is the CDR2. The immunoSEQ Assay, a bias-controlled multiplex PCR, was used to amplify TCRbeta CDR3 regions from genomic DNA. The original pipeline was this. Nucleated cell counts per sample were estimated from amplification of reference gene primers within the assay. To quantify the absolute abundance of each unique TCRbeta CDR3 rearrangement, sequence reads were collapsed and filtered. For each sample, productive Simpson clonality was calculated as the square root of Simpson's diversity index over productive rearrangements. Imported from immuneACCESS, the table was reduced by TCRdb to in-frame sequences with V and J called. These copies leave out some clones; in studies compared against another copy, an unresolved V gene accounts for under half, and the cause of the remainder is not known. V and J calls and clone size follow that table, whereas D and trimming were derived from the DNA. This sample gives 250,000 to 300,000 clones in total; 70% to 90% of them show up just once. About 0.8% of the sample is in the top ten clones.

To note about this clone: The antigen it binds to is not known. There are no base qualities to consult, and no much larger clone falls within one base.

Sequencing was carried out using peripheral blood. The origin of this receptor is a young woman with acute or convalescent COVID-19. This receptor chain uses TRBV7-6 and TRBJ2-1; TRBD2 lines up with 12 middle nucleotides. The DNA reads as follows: TGTGCCAGCAGGCCTATTCTAGCGGGAGGGGGCTACAATGAGCAGTTCTTC. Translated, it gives CASRPILAGGGYNEQFF. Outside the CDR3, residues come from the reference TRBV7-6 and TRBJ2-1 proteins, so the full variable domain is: GAGVSQSPRYKVTKRGQDVALRCDPISGHVSLYWYRQALGQGPEFLTYFNYEAQQDKSGLPNDRFSAERPEGSISTLTIQRTEQRDSAMYRCASRPILAGGGYNEQFFGPGTRLTVL.